These T cell receptor beta chains were read from a single sample in a study of technical replicates of blood from several donors. TCRdb's copy holds only in-frame clones and misses some; the assay was immunoSEQ multiplex PCR. The table shows about 94,000 clones, with roughly 95% occurring only once. Material for sequencing was T cells isolated from PBMCs. These receptors were obtained from a human donor in good health. CDR3s include the opening cysteine and the closing phenylalanine or tryptophan. The D gene is left open where the match is weak. Clone size appears in some rows only: once, few, many, or a class for an expanded clone.

V	D	J	size	DNA	CDR3
TRBV6-5	.	TRBJ2-7	.	TGTGCCAGCAGTTCACAGGGGCGGGGTGATGGGGAGCAGTACTTC	CASSSQGRGDGEQYF
TRBV7-2	TRBD2	TRBJ2-7	once	TGTGCCAGCAGCTTAGTAGCGGGAGTAGCCTACGAGCAGTACTTC	CASSLVAGVAYEQYF
TRBV19	.	TRBJ1-1	.	TGTGCCAGTAGTGCTAGGCCGAACACTGAAGCTTTCTTT	CASSARPNTEAFF
TRBV28	.	TRBJ1-2	.	TGTGCCAGCAGTTTATTTTCGGACGGGACTAACTATGGCTACACCTTC	CASSLFSDGTNYGYTF
TRBV11-2	.	TRBJ2-7	.	TGTGCCAGCAGCCTTCAGGGTTACGAGCAGTACTTC	CASSLQGYEQYF
TRBV5-5	.	TRBJ2-7	.	TGTGCCAGCAGCCACAGGGACCGGTCCTACGAGCAGTACTTC	CASSHRDRSYEQYF
TRBV11-2	TRBD2	TRBJ2-2	.	TGTGCCAGCAGCTTAGGTAGCGGGAGGGTTATTCCAACCGGGGAGCTGTTTTTT	CASSLGSGRVIPTGELFF
TRBV5-5	.	TRBJ1-5	.	TGTGCCAGCAGCCTACCCGGGGGCAATCAGCCCCAGCATTTT	CASSLPGGNQPQHF
TRBV9	TRBD2	TRBJ2-2	.	TGTGCCAGCAGTTTACCGGGGGGACGGGCCGGGGAGCTGTTTTTT	CASSLPGGRAGELFF
TRBV29-1	TRBD2	TRBJ2-1	.	TGCAGCGTTGCAGGGACTAGCGGGAGACTACGCAATGAGCAGTTCTTC	CSVAGTSGRLRNEQFF
TRBV4-1	.	TRBJ2-7	.	TGCGCCAGCAGCCTGGGACACTCCTACGAGCAGTACTTC	CASSLGHSYEQYF